The following is a T cell receptor beta chain sequence with its context. Antigen specificity is unknown. Here immunoSEQ multiplex PCR was the method, and the copy in TCRdb shows in-frame clones only, minus some. Its listing shows roughly 30,000 clones. The sample originates from a study of T cells in women clearing cervical HPV infection. General observations from the study: Timing of associations relative to infection is unclear; T-cell subsets were not isolated. CIN3+ cases had significantly higher TCR repertoire richness than controls, but evenness did not differ.

Cervical HPV DNA detected by MY09/MY11 PCR, typed by dot-blot. The receptor comes from a woman between 18 and 70 years old with a cervical HPV16 infection that either progressed to CIN3+ or cleared (not recorded which). Sequencing used blood buffy coat.

CDR3 bases read: TGTGCCAGCAACCCACCTAGGGGGGGACCCGAGACG. It encodes CASNPPRGGPET. The whole CDR3 is CASNPPRGGPETQYF. V usage is TRBV6-2 or TRBV6-3 and J usage is TRBJ2-3; D possibly corresponds to TRBD2 (7 bases). The read falls 3 residues short of the CDR3 end, and the missing part is taken from the germline J gene. Per germline, CDR1 MNHEY and CDR2 SVGEGT. CDR3 length equals 15 residues.